These 30 T cell receptor beta chains were sequenced from one sample in a study of T cell responses to AZD1222 COVID-19 vaccine. The table came from immunoSEQ multiplex PCR; TCRdb's copy has only in-frame clones and leaves some out. The table shows about 86,000 clones, with approximately 87% occurring only once. The sample in question was peripheral blood, obtained 28 days after the second AZD1222 dose. The receptors were sampled from an adult who received the AZD1222 COVID-19 vaccine.

This chain links TRBV11-3 with TRBJ1-1, with TRBD1 matching 8 bases. The CDR3 is 13 residues long. Trimming removed 6 bases from V and 5 bases from J; junction bases left unmatched: 5. Germline CDR1 and CDR2: SGHNT and YENEEA. The CDR3 protein is CASSPGGGTEAFF. CDR3 sequence (DNA): TGTGCCAGCAGTCCAGGGGGCGGAACTGAAGCTTTCTTT.

The chain has TRBV4-1 and TRBJ1-1; the D gene is possibly TRBD1 (5 bases). The V end was cut by 5 bases, the J end by 4 bases, with 17 bases between. Germline V gene sequence: CDR1 MGHRA, CDR2 YSYEKL. This CDR3 contains 15 residues. The CDR3 region is CASSFRKSGVTEAFF. The CDR3 DNA follows: TGCGCCAGCAGCTTCAGAAAGTCGGGGGTCACTGAAGCTTTCTTT.

The CDR3 loop is CASRRDLSYLAGYTF. CDR3 sequence (DNA): TGTGCCAGTCGGCGGGACCTAAGTTATCTTGCGGGCTACACCTTC. This chain connects TRBV19 to TRBJ1-2; a possible D gene is TRBD1 (5 bases). V was clipped by 8 bases and J by 8 bases, with 24 bases between them. The CDR3 has 15 amino acids. CDR1 is LNHDA and CDR2 is SQIVND in the germline V gene (reference sequence).

This chain joins TRBV7-3 and TRBJ2-2; perhaps TRBD1 as D (6 bases). Trimming stripped 0 bases from V and 3 bases from J, with 8 bases between. CDR1 SGHTA and CDR2 FQGTGA come from the germline V gene. The CDR3 extends over 15 amino acids. CDR3 coding DNA: TGTGCCAGCAGCTTAACGGGGGCTGACACCGGGGAGCTGTTTTTT. This encodes CASSLTGADTGELFF.

V gene TRBV19 combines with J gene TRBJ1-5, with 7 bases matching TRBD1. With V trimmed by 3 bases and J by 4 bases, 6 bases remained unmatched. The CDR3 sequence is 15 residues long. Per germline, CDR1 LNHDA and CDR2 SQIVND (reference sequence). Here the CDR3 DNA reads TGTGCCAGTAGTATTAAGGACAGGCCAAATCAGCCCCAGCATTTT. Its translation is CASSIKDRPNQPQHF. Looking up the rest from reference TRBV19 and TRBJ1-5 gives the full variable domain: DGGITQSPKYLFRKEGQNVTLSCEQNLNHDAMYWYRQDPGQGLRLIYYSQIVNDFQKGDIAEGYSVSREKKESFPLTVTSAQKNPTAFYLCASSIKDRPNQPQHFGDGTRLSIL.

V gene TRBV28 combines with J gene TRBJ1-6; D is possibly TRBD1 (5 bases). V lost 1 base and J lost 10, with 11 bases in between. The CDR3 covers 14 residues. Germline loops: CDR1 MDHEN, CDR2 SYDVKM. The CDR3 bases are TGTGCCAGCAGTTTATCAGCGGGGGACTCACCCCTCCACTTT. Translated: CASSLSAGDSPLHF.

The chain is built from TRBV12-3 or TRBV12-4 and TRBJ1-1, with unresolved D. CDR3 length: 13 amino acids. The V end was cut by 10 bases, the J end by 0 bases, with 12 bases between. CDR3 sequence (DNA): TGTGCCACCCAACGGAATCTGAACACTGAAGCTTTCTTT. Translated, it gives CATQRNLNTEAFF.

The rearrangement joins TRBV7-2 to TRBJ1-4; D might be TRBD1 (6 bases). Germline lookup yields CDR1 SGHTA and CDR2 FQGNSA. This CDR3 region has 14 residues. Trimming cost V 2 bases and J 5 bases, with 9 bases left between them. The CDR3, as DNA: TGTGCCAGCAGCTTAAGCCAGGGGAATGAAAAACTGTTTTTT. Translated, it gives CASSLSQGNEKLFF.

This chain uses TRBV13 with TRBJ1-2, with TRBD1 matching 7 bases. The CDR3 has 14 residues. CDR1 and CDR2 from the germline V gene are PRHDT and FYEKMQ (reference sequence). The V gene end was trimmed by 5 bases and the J gene end by 3 bases; junction bases not matched to a gene: 6. The CDR3 DNA is TGTGCCAGCAGCGGTAATGACAGGGACTATGGCTACACCTTC. It codes for CASSGNDRDYGYTF. The variable domain in full, with the rest retrieved from reference TRBV13 and TRBJ1-2, is AAGVIQSPRHLIKEKRETATLKCYPIPRHDTVYWYQQGPGQDPQFLISFYEKMQSDKGSIPDRFSAQQFSDYHSELNMSSLELGDSALYFCASSGNDRDYGYTFGSGTRLTVV.

V and J are TRBV4-2 and TRBJ1-6; D not resolved. Trimming pared 0 bases from V and 0 bases from J, leaving 12 bases between. Germline CDR1 and CDR2: LGHNA and YNFKEQ. The CDR3 consists of 18 residues. CDR3 region: CASSQDRSGSSYNSPLHF. In DNA, the CDR3 is TGTGCCAGCAGCCAAGATAGAAGCGGGAGCTCCTATAATTCACCCCTCCACTTT.

J is TRBJ1-2 and V is TRBV19; 9 bases are a match to TRBD1. The junction had 10 bases not matched to a gene; V was cut back by 6 bases and J by 2 bases. The CDR3 spans 16 residues. The germline V gene has CDR1 LNHDA and CDR2 SQIVND (reference sequence). The CDR3 coding sequence is TGTGCCAGTAGCCGAAGCGGGACAGGGCACAACTATGGCTACACCTTC. It is translated as CASSRSGTGHNYGYTF.

The rearrangement uses TRBV5-1 and TRBJ2-5, with D perhaps matching TRBD1 (5 bases). With 4 bases removed from V and 4 bases from J, the gap between germline ends came to 20 bases. Germline CDR1 is SGHRS and CDR2 is YFSETQ. CDR3 length: 16 amino acids. The chain's CDR3 is CASSQLSGYMGETQYF. The CDR3 DNA is TGCGCCAGCAGCCAGCTATCAGGGTATATGGGAGAGACCCAGTACTTC.

The sample holds a few counts of this clone. V usage is TRBV14 and J usage is TRBJ2-1, with 9 bases identical to TRBD1. The germline gives CDR1 SGHDN, CDR2 FVKESK. The ends lost 6 bases at V and 5 bases at J; junction bases unmatched: 5. CDR3 length equals 14 residues. The CDR3 loop is CASRGQGSNNEQFF. In nucleotides, the CDR3 is TGTGCCAGCAGGGGACAGGGTTCCAACAATGAGCAGTTCTTC. Using reference TRBV14 and TRBJ2-1 for the parts outside the CDR3, the full variable domain is EAGVTQFPSHSVIEKGQTVTLRCDPISGHDNLYWYRRVMGKEIKFLLHFVKESKQDESGMPNNRFLAERTGGTYSTLKVQPAELEDSGVYFCASRGQGSNNEQFFGPGTRLTVL.

The chain joins TRBV4-1 to TRBJ1-5, with D tentatively TRBD1 (6 bases). The V and J ends lost 3 bases and 3 bases respectively, with 12 bases between them. This CDR3 comprises 15 residues. The V gene's germline CDR1 is MGHRA and CDR2 YSYEKL. The CDR3 loop is CASSQYQGINQPQHF. DNA for the CDR3: TGCGCCAGCAGCCAGTATCAGGGGATCAATCAGCCCCAGCATTTT.

The chain combines TRBV29-1 with TRBJ1-2, with 8 bases aligning to TRBD1. The CDR3 is 14 amino acids. Losses at the gene ends were 0 bases for V and 7 bases for J; bases not matched to a gene: 7. From germline, CDR1 is SQVTM and CDR2 ANQGSEA. Written as DNA, the CDR3 is TGCAGCGTTGAAGACCAGGGGGCTGAATCTGGCTACACCTTC. As protein: CSVEDQGAESGYTF.

This sequence joins TRBV7-8 and TRBJ1-6, with 7 bases fitting TRBD1. Looked up from germline, CDR1 is SGHVS and CDR2 is FQNEAQ. Losses at the gene ends were 1 base for V and 8 bases for J; bases not matched to a gene: 11. This CDR3 is 17 amino acids long. This chain's CDR3 is CASSLGRKLTGDSPLHF. DNA for the CDR3: TGTGCCAGCAGCTTAGGGCGGAAACTTACAGGGGATTCACCCCTCCACTTT.

The chain couples TRBV7-9 to TRBJ2-3; 8 nucleotides match TRBD2. This CDR3 contains 15 residues. From germline, CDR1 is SEHNR and CDR2 FQNEAQ (reference sequence). The V gene end was trimmed by 2 bases and the J gene end by 6 bases; junction bases not matched to a gene: 7. CDR3 residues: CASSLRSGSPDTQYF. The CDR3, as DNA: TGTGCCAGCAGCTTAAGAAGCGGGAGCCCGGATACGCAGTATTTT.

The V and J genes are TRBV6-1 and TRBJ1-2, with D maybe TRBD1 (5 bases). This CDR3 is 16 amino acids long. CDR1 and CDR2 from the germline V gene are MNHNS and SASEGT. V gave up 1 base and J gave up 0 bases, with 12 bases separating them. The CDR3 coding sequence is TGTGCCAGCAGTGAAGGACGGGACGGTGCTAACTATGGCTACACCTTC. It is translated as CASSEGRDGANYGYTF.

In its sample, this clone was seen once. DNA for the CDR3: TGTGCCAGCAGCTCCGACAGGGGATTAGTCTATGGCTACACCTTC. Translated, it gives CASSSDRGLVYGYTF. The chain is built from TRBV7-2 and TRBJ1-2; TRBD1 aligns across 8 bases. V shed 4 bases, J shed 4 bases, and the junction held 8 bases outside the gene matches. This CDR3 comprises 15 residues. Germline lookup yields CDR1 SGHTA and CDR2 FQGNSA.

The chain links TRBV21-1 to TRBJ1-5. TRBV21-1 constitutes a pseudogene. This CDR3 has 14 residues. In DNA form, the CDR3 reads TGTGCCAGCAGCAAAGGAGAGCTTGGGCAGCCCCAGCATTTT. This sequence encodes CASSKGELGQPQHF.

The chain recombines TRBV7-2 with TRBJ1-5; D gene unclear. The CDR3 extends over 12 amino acids. V lost 1 base and J lost 7, with 5 bases in between. Germline CDR1 reads SGHTA; CDR2 reads FQGNSA. This CDR3 is CASSLEGQPQHF. Here the CDR3 DNA reads TGTGCCAGCAGCTTAGAGGGCCAGCCCCAGCATTTT.

The chain uses TRBV9 and TRBJ1-2; possibly TRBD1 for D (6 bases). From germline, CDR1 is SGDLS and CDR2 YYNGEE. The CDR3 consists of 16 residues. Trimming pared 3 bases from V and 1 base from J, leaving 16 bases between. The CDR3 reads CASSGDRQDNNYGYTF. The CDR3 coding sequence is TGTGCCAGCAGCGGCGATAGACAGGACAATAACTATGGCTACACCTTC.

The chain uses TRBV9 and TRBJ2-3, with 8 bases lining up with TRBD2. This CDR3 spans 15 amino acids. V shed 2 bases and J 2 bases; nucleotides not matched to a gene: 4. Per germline, CDR1 SGDLS and CDR2 YYNGEE. The CDR3 sequence: CASSVTSGYTDTQYF. In DNA, the CDR3 is TGTGCCAGCAGCGTCACTAGCGGCTACACAGATACGCAGTATTTT.

The rearrangement links TRBV6-2 or TRBV6-3 to TRBJ1-1; the D gene is possibly TRBD1 (6 bases). The V end was cut by 6 bases, the J end by 5 bases, with 16 bases between. This CDR3 spans 14 amino acids. Germline V gene lookup returns CDR1 MNHEY and CDR2 SVGEGT. CDR3 bases: TGTGCCAGCAGCTCGTACCCCAGGGGAACTGAAGCTTTCTTT. It is translated as CASSSYPRGTEAFF.

The CDR3 DNA reads TGCGCCAGCAGCTTGGGACAGGGACGCTGGAATGAGCAGTTCTTC. As protein: CASSLGQGRWNEQFF. This sequence joins TRBV5-1 and TRBJ2-1, with 7 bases identical to TRBD1. V gave up 0 bases and J gave up 7 bases; unmatched junction bases: 7. The length of the CDR3 is 15 residues. The germline V gene encodes CDR1 SGHRS and CDR2 YFSETQ.

The chain uses TRBV5-5 and TRBJ2-1, with a possible D match to TRBD2 (5 bases). V was cut by 2 bases and J by 0 bases, with 12 bases left in between. In germline, CDR1 is SGHKS, CDR2 YYEKEE (reference sequence). The CDR3 length is 16 residues. CDR3 DNA sequence: TGTGCCAGCAGCTTAGATTCTAGCCTCTCCTACAATGAGCAGTTCTTC. It yields the protein CASSLDSSLSYNEQFF.

The CDR3 loop is CAWSVRQTGNSPLHF. The CDR3 region has the DNA TGTGCCTGGAGTGTACGACAGACTGGGAATTCACCCCTCCACTTT. The rearrangement links TRBV30 to TRBJ1-6; tentative D call: TRBD1 (5 bases). The CDR3 runs 15 residues. Germline V gene data show CDR1 as GTSNPN and CDR2 as SVGIG (reference sequence). V was pared by 0 bases and J by 7 bases, with 13 bases between.

This rearrangement joins TRBV29-1 to TRBJ2-3; 11 positions agree with TRBD1. Germline CDR1 reads SQVTM; CDR2 reads ANQGSEA. The CDR3 contains 16 residues. The ends lost 4 bases at V and 2 bases at J; junction bases unmatched: 8. DNA for the CDR3: TGCAGCGTTGTATCGGACAGGGGGCGCCCCACAGATACGCAGTATTTT. Its protein product is CSVVSDRGRPTDTQYF.

The genes are TRBV27 and TRBJ2-1, with 8 bases that match TRBD2. The CDR3 is made up of 16 amino acids. Trimming took 9 bases from V and 4 from J; bases not matched to a gene: 14. CDR1 is MNHEY, CDR2 SMNVEV, per germline (reference sequence). The CDR3 loop reads CARGPPGGENYNEQFF. The CDR3 coding sequence is TGTGCCAGGGGTCCACCGGGGGGGGAAAATTACAATGAGCAGTTCTTC.

The CDR3 loop is CASTYERGANTGELFF. The CDR3 DNA is TGTGCCAGCACCTATGAGCGGGGGGCCAACACCGGGGAGCTGTTTTTT. The chain recombines TRBV5-5 with TRBJ2-2; TRBD2 agrees at 9 bases. Looked up from germline, CDR1 is SGHKS and CDR2 is YYEKEE (reference sequence). J lost 2 bases, V lost 6 bases, and 8 bases had no gene match. The CDR3 has 16 amino acids.